One TCR beta chain is described in this entry. Its target antigen remains unknown. The record has no base qualities; no much larger clone is one base away. TCRbeta CDR3 regions were amplified from genomic DNA using the immunoSEQ Assay, a bias-controlled multiplex PCR. In the source study's methods: The number of nucleated cells in each sample was estimated by amplification of reference gene primers within the assay. To quantify the absolute abundance of each unique TCRbeta CDR3 rearrangement, sequence reads were collapsed and filtered. For each sample, productive Simpson clonality was calculated by taking the square root of Simpson's diversity index across productive rearrangements. What TCRdb holds here is the immuneACCESS table cut down to in-frame rearrangements. Part of the clones is not present; checked against another copy, under half of the missing clones reflect an unresolved V gene, and the others are unexplained. The D gene and trimming were derived from the DNA, and the V and J assignments and clone size from that table. The sample table contains 140,000 or so clones; only one count was recorded for 84% of them. 9.5% to 13% of the sample belongs to the ten largest clones.

Each collaborating institution followed its own protocols to collect whole blood in K2EDTA tubes. For TCRbeta analysis, collaborators shipped samples as frozen whole blood, isolated PBMCs, or DNA extracted from either of those sample types. CDR1 and CDR2, looked up from the germline V gene, are MGHRA and YSYEKL. V has 4 bases trimmed and J has 1 base trimmed; junction bases matching no gene number 5. The CDR3 goes from the cysteine to the phenylalanine over 15 residues. The sequence is cut down to CDR3 DNA, 45 bases in frame from base 1. These data are taken from a study of blood T cell repertoires in COVID-19 (dated by TCRdb to about 2020). About the study as a whole: Samples covering the acute and convalescent phases of COVID-19 were provided by collaborators in the United States, Italy and Spain. Subjects who had been exposed to COVID-19, were actively infected with it, or had recovered from it provided the deeply sampled blood TCRbeta repertoires that made up the dataset. The repertoires were made available in a free public database intended to serve as a resource for research on the immune response to SARS-CoV-2. Nearly every sample came with metadata listing a de-identified subject ID, COVID-19 status, age in years and sex. The samples were drawn from two sources: the first 160 participants of the ongoing ImmuneRACE study, and fewer than 1,500 subjects contributed by 6 global collaborators. The prospective study material was composed of cDNA or gDNA derived from T cells, B-cell-depleted T cells, or PBMCs. Where available, HLA class I and class II types were taken from metadata supplied by the sample provider and were not determined by assay-based typing. What the work shows at the level of the full study, not this receptor alone: Clinical and demographic metadata were provided uncurated, with the amount varying by source and participant.

This sequence uses TRBV4-1 and TRBJ2-5, with TRBD2 identical over 8 junction bases. The receptor was derived from a man aged 55 to 70 with active or convalescent COVID-19. Input material: peripheral blood. The DNA reads TGCGCCAGCAGCCGAATGACTAGCGCCCAAGAGACCCAGTACTTC. It translates as CASSRMTSAQETQYF.